One T cell receptor beta chain is described in this entry. The antigen it binds to is not known. Per-base qualities were not stored, and no clone one base away is much larger. Library method: the immunoSEQ multiplex PCR assay. For the multiplex PCR, a mixture combining 60 forward primers for TCR Vbeta segments and 13 reverse primers for TCR Jbeta segments was used. The CDR3 region of rearranged TCR beta genes was amplified from genomic DNA by a multiplex PCR assay. On the Illumina HiSeq System, the amplified TCR beta libraries were sequenced as 87-base-pair reads. Per the source publication's procedure: A later analysis tallied some 79 million unique TCR beta chains across the 640 or so repertoires, and approximately 11 million of those chains were shared by two or more donors. To remove PCR and sequencing errors, raw reads were error-corrected and collapsed into unique sequences using a nearest-neighbor algorithm that merged closely related sequences. V, D and J gene segments were assigned by aligning CDR3 sequences to IMGT reference sequences. For a sequence to be retained, a match of at least six nucleotides was required to both a V gene segment and a J gene segment. A rearrangement was called productive if the CDR3 had no stop codons and remained in frame with V and J, and every other rearrangement was called non-productive. Following IMGT convention, CDR3 was defined as the stretch from the second conserved V-encoded cysteine to the conserved J-encoded phenylalanine. Sequences without an unambiguous match to a single V gene segment were excluded from the earlier analysis of several hundred of the donors. An earlier analysis of under 750 of the donors called V segments functional above 56.7% productive rearrangements and segregating when the between-donor standard deviation exceeded 5%. A statistical classification framework was developed to diagnose cytomegalovirus status using the catalog of TCR beta chain sequences. In a later analysis, V and J genes were assigned by comparing TCR nucleotide sequences against IMGT/GENE-DB human TR gene sequences. Using the TCRdist pipeline, a later analysis assigned CDR3 sequences along with most-parsimonious VDJ recombination scenarios. In a later analysis, each TCR beta chain was defined by its CDR3 amino acid sequence together with its V-gene family, and reads without a unique V-gene family were excluded. In a later analysis, approximately 640 highly shared, low-generation-probability nucleotide sequences were removed to address suspected cross-contamination and a sequencing artifact. A later analysis calculated a clonal expansion index for each public chain from normalized within-repertoire ranks of inferred template counts. Generation probabilities in a later analysis came from a VDJ recombination model fitted to out-of-frame rearrangements, and those results were checked against IGoR. In a later analysis, TCR-TCR, TCR-HLA and TCR-CMV co-occurrence was scored with hypergeometric tests, and a repertoire-size bias correction was applied to TCR pairs. False discovery rates were estimated in a later analysis by permuting HLA or CMV assignments 20 times. A later analysis grouped co-occurring TCRs with DBSCAN, adding TCRdist sequence similarity when clustering within HLA-allele-positive subsets. For co-occurrence clustering, repertoires with fewer than 30,000 or more than 120,000 public chains were excluded, along with several repertoires with anomalous nucleotide sharing. Imported from immuneACCESS, the table was reduced by TCRdb to in-frame sequences with V and J called. These copies leave out some clones; in studies compared against another copy, an unresolved V gene accounts for under half, and the cause of the remainder is not known. V, J and clone size are taken as reported in that table, and D and trimming were inferred from the DNA itself. This sample has 250,000 to 300,000 clones in its table, and 80% to 95% of those were observed once. Approximately 1.5% of the sample lies in the top ten.

The data were obtained in a study of cytomegalovirus exposure and HLA in healthy donors (dated by TCRdb to about 2017). Study-level background: An earlier analysis of some 550 of the donors reported 276 Gb of sequence data and roughly 100 million unique TCR beta sequences from 150 million to 200 million T cells. An early release covering roughly 600 HLA-typed donors comprised about 310 gigabases of sequencing data and tens of millions of unique TCR sequences. Of the approximately 400 genotyped donors, approximately 80% fell in the genetic ancestry cluster associated with self-reported Caucasian donors. The study aimed to test whether signatures of past pathogen exposure could be identified by cataloging public T cell receptors. Using immunosequencing, the study profiled T cell repertoires from 640 or so subjects and related those repertoires to cytomegalovirus serostatus. Besides the first cohort of approximately 710 subjects, a separate validation cohort made up of 90 to 150 different subjects was used. The study combined high-throughput TCR immunosequencing, statistical association of individual TCRs with disease status, and machine learning to predict cytomegalovirus infection status. In a later analysis, previously published TCR beta repertoires from about 640 donors were re-analyzed and high-resolution HLA genotyping was added so that TCR occurrence patterns could be studied. In the later analysis, no new phenotypic data were used to find candidate immune exposures; instead, reliance was placed on TCR beta sequences and their occurrence across donors. An earlier analysis of more than 450 of the donors used high-throughput TCR beta sequencing to judge whether each TCR beta V gene segment behaved as functional or pseudogenic. Donor age, sex, ethnicity and CMV serostatus were compiled alongside the repertoire data. In a later genetic analysis, genome-wide SNP genotypes for about 55% of the roughly 700 donors were used, and that subset was treated as a discovery cohort. All discovery cohort repertoires had been generated on a single sequencing platform. HLA typing included class I and class II loci at four-digit resolution. Typing coverage varied by locus: roughly 620-640 donors for A, B, C, DRB1 and DQB1; approximately 520 for DQA1; 600 to 610 for DPA1; about 450 for DPB1. Five DR-DQ haplotypes were handled as single units for association and clustering because linkage in the cohort was strong. On average, roughly 240,000 unique TCR beta nucleotide sequences were sequenced per donor among a few hundred genotyped donors of the cohort, with approximately 18% of those sequences being non-productive. The paper's findings and limits, for the study overall: Some IMGT-functional V segments, including TRBV6-2 and TRBV6-3, could not be distinguished by the 87-base-pair reads and were therefore excluded. When HLA alleles, especially DR and DQ, strongly co-occurred, attributing TCR associations to individual alleles was difficult. According to a later genetic analysis, donors in an Asian-associated ancestry cluster had fewer N-insertions in productive TCRs than the approximately 670-donor mean. According to a later analysis, TCR association rates differed among HLA loci, with DRB1 alleles showing the most associated TCRs and HLA-C alleles showing the fewest. The cohort was sequenced for TCR beta chains only, and without alpha or paired-chain data the features that could be detected were limited. Cytomegalovirus status was reported to be diagnosed by the classifier with high specificity and sensitivity in both the original and validation cohorts. An association between a missense DCLRE1C variant and V-gene and J-gene trimming of TCR beta chains was found in a later genetic analysis and replicated in an independent cohort. In the study, around 160 TCR beta chains were listed as associated with cytomegalovirus. Most TCR sequences were observed very rarely across donors, whereas some public TCRs were present in many individuals. Because some donors lacked HLA typing at each locus, the association tests relied only on the typed subset. Three of the identified cytomegalovirus-associated TCR beta chains were confirmed in vitro to be specific for cytomegalovirus antigens. A later analysis associated 16,951 TCR beta sequences with specific HLA alleles at a false discovery rate of 0.05. A cluster of highly shared sequence variants was judged likely to represent a technical artifact of the sequencing pipeline. The authors suggested that the approach could potentially be extended to other disease states and immunological phenotypes. CMV serostatus was the only immune exposure information available for the cohort. A further reported finding was that TCR beta sequences accurately predicted the HLA-A and HLA-B alleles for most subjects in the first cohort. Sequencing depth was assumed to be roughly uniform across donors in the presence/absence analyses, though that assumption may not hold. Because counts were too low, some 17 rarely observed V segments, including chromosome 9 orphons, were excluded from the earlier analysis of under 650 of the donors. Most CMV-associated TCR beta chains appeared to be HLA-restricted in a later analysis, and the HLA associations seemed to be driven largely by CMV exposure. Linkage disequilibrium might explain the correlated functional status among segregating V segments, but an unknown experimental factor could not be excluded. In a later analysis, several top co-occurrence clusters were reported to appear linked to parvovirus B19, influenza, CMV and Epstein-Barr virus. An earlier analysis of approximately 540 of the donors showed that most TCR beta V segments appeared in productive rearrangements either about 87% or about 30% of the time, which broadly matched IMGT annotations. A later analysis found that HLA-associated TCR beta chains were more clonally expanded and had lower generation probabilities than equally common non-associated chains.

The cohort consisted of 600 to 700 healthy bone marrow donors. Cohort members were all nominally healthy when sampled, although unrecorded immune exposures were likely present. The donor was CMV seronegative and belonged to the group of over 350 seronegative cohort members. Each donor provided a peripheral blood sample, and peripheral blood mononuclear cells were used for TCR beta sequencing. Genomic DNA extraction from the blood cell samples was performed with the Qiagen DNeasy Blood Extraction Kit. The V and J ends are trimmed by 4 bases and 7 bases, leaving 11 bases between them. For CDR1 and CDR2, the germline V gene lists SGHDT and YYEEEE. Reading from cysteine to phenylalanine, the CDR3 counts 12 amino acids. Only the CDR3 portion is preserved as DNA: 36 bases, with reading frame beginning at the first base.

The TCR comes from a girl aged 2-10 years in good health and CMV-seronegative. The chain uses TRBV5-6 and TRBJ1-1; possibly the D gene is TRBD1, per 5 matching bases. Sequenced input: PBMCs. CDR3 reads: CASSPDRHEAFF. The nucleotides are TGTGCCAGCAGCCCCGACAGACATGAAGCTTTCTTT.